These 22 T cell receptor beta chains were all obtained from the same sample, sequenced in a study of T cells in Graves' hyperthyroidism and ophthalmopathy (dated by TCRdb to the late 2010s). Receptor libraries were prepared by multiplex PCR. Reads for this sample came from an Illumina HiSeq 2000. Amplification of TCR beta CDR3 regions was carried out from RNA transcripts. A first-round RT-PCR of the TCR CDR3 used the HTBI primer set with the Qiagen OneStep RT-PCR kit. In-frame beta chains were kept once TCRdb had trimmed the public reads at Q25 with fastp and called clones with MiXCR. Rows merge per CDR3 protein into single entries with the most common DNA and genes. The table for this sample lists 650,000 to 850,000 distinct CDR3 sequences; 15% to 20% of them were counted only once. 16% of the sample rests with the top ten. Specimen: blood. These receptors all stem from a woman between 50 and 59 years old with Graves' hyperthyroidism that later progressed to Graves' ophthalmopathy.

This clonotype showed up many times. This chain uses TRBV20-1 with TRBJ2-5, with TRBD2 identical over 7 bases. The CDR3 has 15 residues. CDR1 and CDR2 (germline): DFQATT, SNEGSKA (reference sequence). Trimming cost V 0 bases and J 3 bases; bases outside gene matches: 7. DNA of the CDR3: TGCAGTGCTAGAGAAGCGGGAAATTCCAAAGAGACCCAGTACTTC. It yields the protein CSAREAGNSKETQYF.

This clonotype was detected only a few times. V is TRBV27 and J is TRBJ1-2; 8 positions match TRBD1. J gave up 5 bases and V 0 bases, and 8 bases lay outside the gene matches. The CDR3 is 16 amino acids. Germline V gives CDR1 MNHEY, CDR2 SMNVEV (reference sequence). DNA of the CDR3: TGTGCCAGCAGTTTATCGGGACAGGCGCTTCTTTATGGCTACACCTTC. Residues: CASSLSGQALLYGYTF.

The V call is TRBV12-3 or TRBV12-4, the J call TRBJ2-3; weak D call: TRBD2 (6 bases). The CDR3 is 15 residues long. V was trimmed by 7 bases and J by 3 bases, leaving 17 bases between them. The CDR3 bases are TGTGCCAGCAATACCAACGGAGGGAGAACAGATACGCAGTATTTT. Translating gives CASNTNGGRTDTQYF.

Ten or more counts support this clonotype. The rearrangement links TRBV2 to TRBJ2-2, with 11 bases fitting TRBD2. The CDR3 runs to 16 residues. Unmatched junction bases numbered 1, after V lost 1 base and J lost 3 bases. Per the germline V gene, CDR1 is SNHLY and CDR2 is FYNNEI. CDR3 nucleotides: TGTGCCAGCAGTGAAGGACTAGCGGGGCACACCGGGGAGCTGTTTTTT. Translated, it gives CASSEGLAGHTGELFF.

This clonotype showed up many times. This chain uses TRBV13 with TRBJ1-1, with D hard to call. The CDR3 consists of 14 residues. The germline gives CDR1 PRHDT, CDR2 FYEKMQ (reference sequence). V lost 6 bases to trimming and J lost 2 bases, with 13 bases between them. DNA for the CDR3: TGTGCCAGCAGTCGACCCCCACCTAACACTGAAGCTTTCTTT. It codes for CASSRPPPNTEAFF.

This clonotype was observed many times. CDR3 protein: CASSSAGSNTEAFF. CDR3 sequence (DNA): TGCGCCAGCAGCTCCGCAGGCTCGAACACTGAAGCTTTCTTT. The genes are TRBV5-1 and TRBJ1-1; D is uncertain. The CDR3 sequence is 14 residues long. V dropped 3 bases and J dropped 1 base, with 10 bases sitting between them. Germline V gives CDR1 SGHRS, CDR2 YFSETQ. Variable domain in full (rest from reference TRBV5-1 and TRBJ1-1): KAGVTQTPRYLIKTRGQQVTLSCSPISGHRSVSWYQQTPGQGLQFLFEYFSETQRNKGNFPGRFSGRQFSNSRSEMNVSTLELGDSALYLCASSSAGSNTEAFFGQGTRLTVV.

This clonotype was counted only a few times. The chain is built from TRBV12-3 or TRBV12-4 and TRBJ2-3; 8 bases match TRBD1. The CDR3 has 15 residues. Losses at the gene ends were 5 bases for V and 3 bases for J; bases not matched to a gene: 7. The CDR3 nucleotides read TGTGCCAGCAGTCCGACAGGGGTAATTACAGATACGCAGTATTTT. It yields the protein CASSPTGVITDTQYF.

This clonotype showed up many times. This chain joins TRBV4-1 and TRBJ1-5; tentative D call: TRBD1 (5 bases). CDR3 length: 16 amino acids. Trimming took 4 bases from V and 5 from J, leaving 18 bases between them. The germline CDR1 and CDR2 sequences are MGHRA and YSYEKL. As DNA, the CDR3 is TGCGCCAGCAGCCCCCACTCGACCGGGACCTATCAGCCCCAGCATTTT. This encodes CASSPHSTGTYQPQHF.

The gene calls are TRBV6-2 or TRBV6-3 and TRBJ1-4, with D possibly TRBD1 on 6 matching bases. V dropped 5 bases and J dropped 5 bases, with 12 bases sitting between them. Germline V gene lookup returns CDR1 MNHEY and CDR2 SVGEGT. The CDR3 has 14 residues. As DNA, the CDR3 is TGTGCCAGCAGTGACTGGACAGTGAATGAAAAACTGTTTTTT. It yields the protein CASSDWTVNEKLFF.

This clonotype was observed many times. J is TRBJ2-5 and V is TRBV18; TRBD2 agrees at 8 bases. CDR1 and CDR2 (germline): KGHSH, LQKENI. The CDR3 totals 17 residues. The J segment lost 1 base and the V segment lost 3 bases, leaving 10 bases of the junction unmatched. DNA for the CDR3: TGTGCCAGCTCACCCCCAGGAGCGGGGGCCTTCCAAGAGACCCAGTACTTC. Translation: CASSPPGAGAFQETQYF.

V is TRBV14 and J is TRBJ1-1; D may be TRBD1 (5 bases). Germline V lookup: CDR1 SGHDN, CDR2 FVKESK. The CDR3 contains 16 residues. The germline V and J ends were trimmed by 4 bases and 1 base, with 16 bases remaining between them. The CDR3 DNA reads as TGTGCCAGCAGCCCCCTCTGGGGCGGTGAGAACACTGAAGCTTTCTTT. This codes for CASSPLWGGENTEAFF.

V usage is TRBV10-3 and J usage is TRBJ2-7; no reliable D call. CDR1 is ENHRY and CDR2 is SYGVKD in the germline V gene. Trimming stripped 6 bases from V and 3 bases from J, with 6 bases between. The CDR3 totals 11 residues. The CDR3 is CAISRIYEQYF. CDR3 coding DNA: TGTGCCATCAGCAGGATCTACGAGCAGTACTTC.

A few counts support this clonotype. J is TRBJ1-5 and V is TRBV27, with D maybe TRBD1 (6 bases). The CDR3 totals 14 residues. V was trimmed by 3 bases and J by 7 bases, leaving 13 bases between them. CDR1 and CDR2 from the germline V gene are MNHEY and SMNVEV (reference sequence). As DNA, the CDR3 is TGTGCCAGCAGTTTCGGACAGCTTGGGCAGCCCCAGCATTTT. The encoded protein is CASSFGQLGQPQHF.

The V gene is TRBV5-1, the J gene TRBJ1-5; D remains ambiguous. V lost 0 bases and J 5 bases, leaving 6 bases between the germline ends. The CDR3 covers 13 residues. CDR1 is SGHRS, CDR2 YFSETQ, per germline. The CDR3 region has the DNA TGCGCCAGCAGCTTGGGTATGGATCAGCCCCAGCATTTT. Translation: CASSLGMDQPQHF.

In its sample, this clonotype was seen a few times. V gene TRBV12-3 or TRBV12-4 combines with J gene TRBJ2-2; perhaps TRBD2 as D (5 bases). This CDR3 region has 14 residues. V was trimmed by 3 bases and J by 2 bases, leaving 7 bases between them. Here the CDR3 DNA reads TGTGCCAGCAGTTTTGAGGGTAACACCGGGGAGCTGTTTTTT. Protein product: CASSFEGNTGELFF.

The CDR3 here is CSARDLGAGTEAFF. DNA of the CDR3: TGCAGTGCTAGAGATCTTGGGGCGGGCACTGAAGCTTTCTTT. The chain uses TRBV20-1 and TRBJ1-1; tentative D call: TRBD1 (5 bases). Trimming took 0 bases from V and 4 from J, leaving 12 bases between them. The germline gives CDR1 DFQATT, CDR2 SNEGSKA (reference sequence). CDR3 size: 14 residues.

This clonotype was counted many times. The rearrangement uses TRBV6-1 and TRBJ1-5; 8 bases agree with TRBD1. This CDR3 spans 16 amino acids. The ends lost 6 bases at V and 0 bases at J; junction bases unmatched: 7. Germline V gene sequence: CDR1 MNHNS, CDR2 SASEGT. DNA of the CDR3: TGTGCCAGCAGGCCGGCAGGGGGCTATAGCAATCAGCCCCAGCATTTT. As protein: CASRPAGGYSNQPQHF.

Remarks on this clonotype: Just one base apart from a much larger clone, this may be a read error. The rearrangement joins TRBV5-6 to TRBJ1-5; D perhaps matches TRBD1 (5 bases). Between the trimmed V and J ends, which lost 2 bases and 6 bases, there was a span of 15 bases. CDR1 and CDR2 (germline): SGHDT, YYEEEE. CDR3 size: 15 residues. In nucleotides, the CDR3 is TGTGCCAGCAGCTTCGGGGCCACAACCGGTCAGCCCCAGCATTTT. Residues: CASSFGATTGQPQHF.

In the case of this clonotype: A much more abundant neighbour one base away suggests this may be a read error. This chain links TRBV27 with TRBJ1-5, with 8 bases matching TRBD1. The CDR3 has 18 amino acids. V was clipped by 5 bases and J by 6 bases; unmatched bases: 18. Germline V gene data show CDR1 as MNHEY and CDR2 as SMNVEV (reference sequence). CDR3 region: CASSPIFLTDRECQPQHF. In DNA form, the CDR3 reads TGTGCCAGCAGTCCAATCTTTCTCACGGACAGGGAATGTCAGCCCCAGCATTTT.

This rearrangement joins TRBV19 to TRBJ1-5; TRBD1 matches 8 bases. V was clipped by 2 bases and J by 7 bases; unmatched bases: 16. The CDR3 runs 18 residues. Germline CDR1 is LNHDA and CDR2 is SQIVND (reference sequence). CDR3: CASSILAGGVDLGQPQHF. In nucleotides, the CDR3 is TGTGCCAGTAGTATACTGGCAGGGGGCGTCGATTTGGGACAGCCCCAGCATTTT. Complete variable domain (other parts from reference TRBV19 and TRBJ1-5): DGGITQSPKYLFRKEGQNVTLSCEQNLNHDAMYWYRQDPGQGLRLIYYSQIVNDFQKGDIAEGYSVSREKKESFPLTVTSAQKNPTAFYLCASSILAGGVDLGQPQHFGDGTRLSIL.

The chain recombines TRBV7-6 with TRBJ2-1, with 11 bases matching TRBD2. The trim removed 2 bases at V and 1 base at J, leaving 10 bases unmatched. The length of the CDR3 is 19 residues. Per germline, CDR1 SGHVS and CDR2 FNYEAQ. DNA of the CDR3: TGTGCCAGCAGCTTACTGGTAGCGGGGGGGTTTGGGTCCTACAATGAGCAGTTCTTC. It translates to CASSLLVAGGFGSYNEQFF. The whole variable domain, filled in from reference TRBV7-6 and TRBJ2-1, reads GAGVSQSPRYKVTKRGQDVALRCDPISGHVSLYWYRQALGQGPEFLTYFNYEAQQDKSGLPNDRFSAERPEGSISTLTIQRTEQRDSAMYRCASSLLVAGGFGSYNEQFFGPGTRLTVL.

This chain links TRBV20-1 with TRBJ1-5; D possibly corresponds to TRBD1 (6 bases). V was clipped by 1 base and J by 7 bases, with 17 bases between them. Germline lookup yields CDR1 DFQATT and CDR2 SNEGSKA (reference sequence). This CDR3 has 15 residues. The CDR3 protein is CSARASGEGRQPQHF. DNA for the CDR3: TGCAGTGCTAGAGCCTCAGGGGAGGGTCGACAGCCCCAGCATTTT.